This is a list of T cell receptor beta chains from one sample in a study of spatial heterogeneity in lung cancer. TCRdb called the 5' RACE reads again in MiXCR, with one record for every CDR3 protein. The data hold 20,000 to 25,000 distinct CDR3 sequences, with under 5.5% observed a single time. Sequencing used lung tumor tissue, obtained at surgery. Source of these receptors: a male donor with early-stage non-small cell lung cancer. The CDR3 runs from the conserved cysteine through the conserved F or W. D genes are given only for firm matches. The size entry is marked missing in some rows and otherwise reads once, few, many or a size class.

>8|.|TRBJ2-3|TRBV29-1|many
CSVEVGHF
TGCAGCGTTGAAGTGGGTCATTTT
>18|TRBD2|TRBJ2-4|TRBV7-2|many
CASSPRLAGGGTKNIQYF
TGTGCCAGCAGCCCGAGACTAGCGGGCGGGGGAACCAAAAACATTCAGTACTTC
>13|TRBD2|TRBJ2-5|TRBV10-3|.
CAIRGTSGETQYF
TGTGCCATCAGAGGGACTAGCGGAGAGACCCAGTACTTC
>15|TRBD1|TRBJ2-2|TRBV13|many
CASSIRDSYTGELFF
TGTGCCAGCAGCATCCGGGACAGTTACACCGGGGAGCTGTTTTTT
>16|TRBD1|TRBJ1-1|TRBV28|many
CASSPHLQGTSTKTFF
TGTGCCAGCAGTCCCCATTTACAGGGGACCTCTACGAAAACTTTCTTT
>13|.|TRBJ1-5|TRBV7-8|many
CASSLVQGQPQHF
TGTGCCAGCAGCTTAGTACAGGGACAGCCCCAGCATTTT
>13|.|TRBJ1-4|TRBV27|.
CASSPTTYEKLFF
TGTGCCAGCAGTCCGACAACGTATGAAAAACTGTTTTTT
>15|TRBD2|TRBJ2-3|TRBV7-3|few
CASSETSGSTDTQYF
TGTGCCAGCAGCGAAACTAGCGGGAGCACAGATACGCAGTATTTT
>15|TRBD2|TRBJ2-2|TRBV7-9|many
CASSPGRAGIGELFF
TGTGCCAGCAGCCCCGGGAGGGCAGGAATCGGGGAGCTGTTTTTT
>11|.|TRBJ2-3|TRBV28|many
CASSLGGTQYF
TGTGCCAGCAGTTTAGGAGGTACGCAGTATTTT
>15|.|TRBJ2-3|TRBV5-1|many
CASSREGQATDTQYF
TGCGCCAGCAGCCGGGAGGGACAGGCCACAGATACGCAGTATTTT
>14|.|TRBJ1-1|TRBV5-1|medium-sized
CASSWGYMNTEAFF
TGCGCCAGCAGCTGGGGCTACATGAACACTGAAGCTTTCTTT
>15|.|TRBJ2-7|TRBV7-9|many
CASSSPEMGWNEQYF
TGTGCCAGCAGCTCACCGGAGATGGGTTGGAACGAGCAGTACTTC
>18|TRBD2|TRBJ2-1|TRBV20-1|many
CSARETISGSNPYNEQFF
TGCAGTGCTAGAGAGACCATTAGCGGGAGCAACCCCTACAATGAGCAGTTCTTC
>14|TRBD1|TRBJ1-5|TRBV12-3/TRBV12-4|many
CASSRMTGHQPQHF
TGTGCCAGCAGCCGTATGACAGGGCATCAGCCCCAGCATTTT
>12|.|TRBJ1-6|TRBV12-3/TRBV12-4|many
CASSAQGSPLHF
TGTGCCAGCAGTGCCCAGGGTTCACCCCTCCACTTT
>15|.|TRBJ1-5|TRBV7-9|many
CASSPGGVKGQPQHF
TGTGCCAGCAGCCCCGGAGGTGTTAAGGGACAGCCCCAGCATTTT
>15|.|TRBJ2-3|TRBV6-5|many
CASARKGWGTDTQYF
TGTGCCAGCGCACGCAAGGGGTGGGGCACAGATACGCAGTATTTT
>13|.|TRBJ1-1|TRBV6-1|many
CASSRLANTEAFF
TGTGCCAGCAGTAGACTTGCGAACACTGAAGCTTTCTTT
>13|TRBD1|TRBJ2-7|TRBV29-1|many
CSGRDRGIGEQYF
TGCAGCGGCCGGGACAGGGGTATAGGCGAGCAGTACTTC
>15|.|TRBJ2-2|TRBV7-9|many
CASSGHSANTGELFF
TGTGCCAGCAGTGGACACTCCGCGAACACCGGGGAGCTGTTTTTT
>14|.|TRBJ2-3|TRBV7-9|many
CAVPGTRAADTQYF
TGTGCCGTCCCGGGGACGAGGGCGGCAGATACGCAGTATTTT
>16|TRBD2|TRBJ2-1|TRBV4-2|many
CASSPVAREVINEQFF
TGTGCCAGCAGCCCCGTCGCGCGGGAGGTCATCAATGAGCAGTTCTTC
>12|.|TRBJ1-2|TRBV29-1|many
CSVEGGSIGYTF
TGCAGCGTTGAGGGAGGTTCGATCGGCTACACCTTC
>18|TRBD2|TRBJ2-1|TRBV11-2|medium-sized
CASSPQPTSGGRPNEQFF
TGTGCCAGCAGCCCGCAACCTACTAGCGGTGGGAGGCCCAATGAGCAGTTCTTC
>12|.|TRBJ2-1|TRBV7-8|few
CASSSVRNEQFF
TGTGCCAGCAGCTCCGTCCGGAATGAGCAGTTCTTC
>12|.|TRBJ1-2|TRBV3-1|many
CASSQWGDGYTF
TGTGCCAGCAGCCAGTGGGGGGACGGCTACACCTTC
>13|.|TRBJ2-1|TRBV12-3/TRBV12-4|many
CASMGVWLNEQFF
TGTGCCAGTATGGGGGTCTGGCTAAATGAGCAGTTCTTC
>12|.|TRBJ2-5|TRBV29-1|few
CSVEGPGETQYF
TGCAGCGTTGAGGGTCCCGGGGAGACCCAGTACTTC
>16|.|TRBJ2-2|TRBV7-2|many
CASSFTGHSNTGELFF
TGTGCCAGCAGCTTTACGGGACATTCGAACACCGGGGAGCTGTTTTTT
>13|.|TRBJ1-1|TRBV5-1|many
CASSLETPTEAFF
TGCGCCAGCAGCTTGGAGACGCCCACTGAAGCTTTCTTT
>21|.|TRBJ2-7|TRBV27|many
CASSLTRGWERGLATSYEQYF
TGTGCCAGCAGTTTAACTCGGGGGTGGGAGCGCGGTCTAGCCACATCCTACGAGCAGTACTTC
>15|.|TRBJ2-3|TRBV7-3|many
CASSSQGGAPDTQYF
TGTGCCAGCAGCTCCCAGGGGGGGGCCCCAGATACGCAGTATTTT
>16|TRBD2|TRBJ2-2|TRBV11-1|many
CASSQGLAGGSGELFF
TGTGCCAGCAGCCAGGGACTAGCGGGAGGATCCGGGGAGCTGTTTTTT
>14|TRBD2|TRBJ2-1|TRBV20-1|.
CSAPGLGDYNEQFF
TGCAGCGCCCCGGGACTAGGAGACTACAATGAGCAGTTCTTC
>14|.|TRBJ2-2|TRBV4-3|few
CASSQEQVAGELFF
TGCGCCAGCAGCCAAGAGCAGGTCGCGGGGGAGCTGTTTTTT
>16|TRBD1|TRBJ1-1|TRBV7-8|many
CASSSSDRGWSTEAFF
TGTGCCAGCAGCTCATCTGACAGGGGGTGGAGCACTGAAGCTTTCTTT
>14|.|TRBJ2-7|TRBV9|many
CASSWGLSSYEQYF
TGTGCCAGCAGCTGGGGCCTGAGCTCCTACGAGCAGTACTTC
>15|TRBD1|TRBJ1-1|TRBV29-1|many
CSVDRTGRLNTEAFF
TGCAGCGTTGATCGGACAGGGCGGCTGAACACTGAAGCTTTCTTT
>12|.|TRBJ1-4|TRBV2|.
CASSSGYEKLFF
TGTGCCAGCAGCTCAGGGTATGAAAAACTGTTTTTT
>19|.|TRBJ2-7|TRBV21-1|medium-sized
CASSKKKGREGEGSYEQYF
TGTGCCAGCAGCAAAAAAAAGGGGAGAGAGGGTGAGGGCTCCTACGAGCAGTACTTC
>14|TRBD1|TRBJ2-7|TRBV7-7|many
CASSRAGTGDEQYF
TGTGCCAGCAGCCGCGCCGGGACAGGGGACGAGCAGTACTTC
>15|.|TRBJ2-6|TRBV24-1|many
CATSDSNSGANVLTF
TGTGCCACCAGTGACAGTAACTCTGGGGCCAACGTCCTGACTTTC
>13|.|TRBJ2-3|TRBV5-1|medium-sized
CASSLGRTDTQYF
TGCGCCAGCAGCTTGGGACGGACAGATACGCAGTATTTT
>14|TRBD2|TRBJ2-7|TRBV20-1|few
CSAFGTSGPHEQYF
TGCAGTGCCTTCGGGACTAGCGGGCCCCACGAGCAGTACTTC
>18|TRBD1|TRBJ2-7|TRBV5-1|many
CASSLNPTGGMGSYEQYF
TGCGCCAGCAGCTTGAACCCCACAGGGGGCATGGGGTCCTACGAGCAGTACTTC
>15|.|TRBJ2-7|TRBV27|many
CASSLTLPTPYEQYF
TGTGCCAGCAGTTTAACCCTTCCAACGCCCTACGAGCAGTACTTC